This T cell receptor beta chain was captured by sequencing in a study of blood T cell repertoires in COVID-19. The table came from immunoSEQ multiplex PCR; TCRdb's copy has only in-frame clones and leaves some out. In the table there are about 220,000 clones, roughly 84% of which are singletons. CDR1 SGHNT and CDR2 YENEEA come from the germline V gene. The CDR3 spans 14 residues. V lost 4 bases, J lost 9 bases, and 16 bases lay in between. Sequenced material: peripheral blood. This receptor was obtained from a man in his forties who had recovered from COVID-19. The chain has TRBV11-3 and TRBJ2-4; D is unclear. This CDR3 is CASSSLTAFGIQYF. For the CDR3, the DNA is TGTGCCAGCAGCTCACTAACCGCTTTTGGCATTCAGTACTTC.